The 25 T cell receptor beta chains listed next were all sequenced from one sample in a study of neurological immune-mediated disorders (dated by TCRdb to about 2019). The library came from 5' RACE. Sequencing used an Illumina HiSeq 2500. The public reads were reprocessed in TCRdb via fastp at Q25 and MiXCR, keeping in-frame beta chains. Rows with a matching CDR3 protein are joined into one entry that keeps the most common DNA and genes. For this sample the table gives some 27,000 distinct CDR3 sequences, of which 5% to 7.5% were detected only once. The leading ten clones occupy more than 8.5% of the sample. The sample was PBMCs. These receptors originate from a woman in her forties or fifties in good health.

This clonotype was counted ten times or more. CDR3 DNA: TGTGCCATCAGTGATAAGGATACGCAGTATTTT. Amino acids: CAISDKDTQYF. V gene TRBV10-3 combines with J gene TRBJ2-3; no clear D. The CDR3 extends over 11 amino acids. Germline V lookup: CDR1 ENHRY, CDR2 SYGVKD. Trimming cost V 3 bases and J 6 bases, with 4 bases left between them.

At least ten counts were recorded for this clonotype. The rearrangement joins TRBV5-1 to TRBJ2-5; TRBD2 agrees at 9 bases. Looked up from germline, CDR1 is SGHRS and CDR2 is YFSETQ. The CDR3 consists of 14 residues. With V trimmed by 4 bases and J by 3 bases, 4 bases remained unmatched. The CDR3 reads CASSPGLAKETQYF. In nucleotides, the CDR3 is TGCGCCAGCAGCCCCGGACTAGCGAAAGAGACCCAGTACTTC. The complete variable domain, with remaining parts taken from reference TRBV5-1 and TRBJ2-5, reads KAGVTQTPRYLIKTRGQQVTLSCSPISGHRSVSWYQQTPGQGLQFLFEYFSETQRNKGNFPGRFSGRQFSNSRSEMNVSTLELGDSALYLCASSPGLAKETQYFGPGTRLLVL.

This clonotype has a count of ten or more. The rearrangement links TRBV20-1 to TRBJ2-5; 8 nucleotides match TRBD1. CDR1 and CDR2 from the germline V gene are DFQATT and SNEGSKA (reference sequence). The V segment lost 3 bases and the J segment 5 bases; nucleotides outside the gene matches: 2. The CDR3 totals 12 residues. CDR3 in DNA: TGCAGTGCTAGGGACAGGGTCGAGACCCAGTACTTC. Translating it yields CSARDRVETQYF.

This clonotype was counted ten times or more. The V call is TRBV7-6, the J call TRBJ2-1; unclear D gene. Germline loops: CDR1 SGHVS, CDR2 FNYEAQ. V lost 2 bases and J lost 4, with 6 bases in between. This CDR3 is 13 amino acids long. CDR3 nucleotides: TGTGCCAGCAGCTTATTAAAGTACAATGAGCAGTTCTTC. As protein: CASSLLKYNEQFF.

This clonotype was seen ten or more times. The chain joins TRBV24-1 to TRBJ2-1; 11 bases match TRBD2. The germline CDR1 and CDR2 sequences are KGHDR and SFDVKD. This CDR3 is built from 14 residues. V was pared by 3 bases and J by 8 bases, with 2 bases of the junction left unmatched. The CDR3 nucleotides read TGTGCCACCAGTGATCCGGGACTAGCGGATGAGCAGTTCTTC. Translating it yields CATSDPGLADEQFF.

This clonotype appeared many times. The chain has TRBV5-1 and TRBJ2-1; 7 bases fit TRBD1. The V and J ends lost 6 bases and 4 bases, in that order; junction bases with no gene match: 7. CDR1 SGHRS and CDR2 YFSETQ come from the germline V gene. CDR3 size: 14 residues. The CDR3 reads CASIRDSSYNEQFF. In DNA form, the CDR3 reads TGCGCCAGCATCCGGGACAGCTCATACAATGAGCAGTTCTTC.

This clonotype was found many times. The chain combines TRBV7-2 with TRBJ1-5; 10 bases are shared with TRBD1. CDR1 and CDR2 (germline): SGHTA, FQGNSA. The CDR3 has 14 amino acids. V gave up 5 bases and J gave up 4 bases; unmatched junction bases: 2. In DNA form, the CDR3 reads TGTGCCAGCAGCGGGGACAGGGGTAATCAGCCCCAGCATTTT. Protein sequence: CASSGDRGNQPQHF.

This clonotype is categorized as medium-sized. The rearrangement links TRBV3-1 to TRBJ2-1; D gene uncertain. Per germline, CDR1 LGHDT and CDR2 YNNKEL (reference sequence). Trimming took 4 bases from V and 5 from J, leaving 9 bases between them. CDR3 length: 13 residues. In nucleotides, the CDR3 is TGTGCCAGCAGCCCACCCGACAACAATGAGCAGTTCTTC. The encoded protein is CASSPPDNNEQFF.

This clonotype was observed many times. The chain has TRBV29-1 and TRBJ2-7, with 9 bases identical to TRBD1. The ends lost 3 bases at V and 6 bases at J; junction bases unmatched: 6. Germline V lookup: CDR1 SQVTM, CDR2 ANQGSEA. The CDR3 loop spans 13 amino acids. CDR3: CSVDEQGAGEQYF. CDR3 bases: TGCAGCGTTGATGAACAGGGGGCCGGCGAGCAGTACTTC.

This clonotype occurred many times. The genes are TRBV20-1 and TRBJ1-1; D call uncertain. Trimming removed 0 bases from V and 4 bases from J, with 12 bases in between. CDR1 is DFQATT and CDR2 is SNEGSKA in the germline V gene (reference sequence). The CDR3 runs 14 residues. The CDR3 bases are TGCAGTGCTAGAGATCACCCTAAGGGCACTGAAGCTTTCTTT. Its protein product is CSARDHPKGTEAFF.

The genes are TRBV4-3 and TRBJ2-3, with 7 bases identical to TRBD1. The CDR3 spans 14 residues. V lost 0 bases to trimming and J lost 4 bases; unmatched junction nucleotides: 1. Germline V gene sequence: CDR1 LGHNA, CDR2 YSLEER. The CDR3 DNA follows: TGCGCCAGCAGCCAAGATCAGGGGGCAGATACGCAGTATTTT. It codes for CASSQDQGADTQYF.

This clonotype appeared many times. The chain has TRBV24-1 and TRBJ2-1, with D possibly matching TRBD2 (6 bases). Trimming removed 4 bases at V and 7 bases at J, with 13 bases between. Per germline, CDR1 KGHDR and CDR2 SFDVKD. The CDR3 totals 14 residues. CDR3 residues: CATSDPRGRNEQFF. The CDR3 DNA reads as TGTGCCACCAGTGACCCTCGAGGGAGGAATGAGCAGTTCTTC.

In this sample, this clonotype turned up many times. CDR3 coding DNA: TGCGCCAGCAGCTTGGGGTCAGGGGAGGCCTACGAGCAGTACTTC. Its translation: CASSLGSGEAYEQYF. The V and J genes are TRBV5-1 and TRBJ2-7; either TRBD1 or TRBD2 may supply D (6 bases each). The germline V gene has CDR1 SGHRS and CDR2 YFSETQ. This CDR3 region has 15 residues. V was pared by 0 bases and J by 2 bases, with 12 bases between.

This clonotype appeared many times. The chain has TRBV6-6 and TRBJ2-7, with unresolved D. This CDR3 region has 13 residues. Trimming shortened V by 5 bases and J by 9 bases, and 17 bases separated the two germline ends. Per germline, CDR1 MNHNY and CDR2 SVGAGI (reference sequence). Here the CDR3 reads CASSPQTGSTQYF. The CDR3 DNA follows: TGTGCCAGCAGTCCTCAGACGGGTTCAACGCAGTACTTC.

This clonotype was counted many times. The CDR3 nucleotides are TGTGCCAGCAGCTCCGGACAGGGGAACACCGGGGAGCTGTTTTTT. Residues: CASSSGQGNTGELFF. The V call is TRBV7-2, the J call TRBJ2-2, with 8 bases identical to TRBD1. The CDR3 runs to 15 residues. V shed 4 bases and J 1 base; nucleotides not matched to a gene: 2. CDR1 and CDR2 (germline): SGHTA, FQGNSA. Full variable domain (remainder filled in from reference TRBV7-2 and TRBJ2-2): GAGVSQSPSNKVTEKGKDVELRCDPISGHTALYWYRQSLGQGLEFLIYFQGNSAPDKSGLPSDRFSAERTGGSVSTLTIQRTQQEDSAVYLCASSSGQGNTGELFFGEGSRLTVL.

This clonotype was recorded at least ten times. The chain uses TRBV10-3 and TRBJ2-7, with TRBD2 identical over 10 bases. Germline-derived CDR1 and CDR2 are ENHRY and SYGVKD. V gave up 10 bases and J gave up 6 bases; unmatched junction bases: 15. The CDR3 is made up of 15 amino acids. CDR3 sequence: CATKVGAGGPREQYF. CDR3 DNA: TGTGCCACCAAAGTCGGAGCGGGAGGGCCGCGCGAGCAGTACTTC.

This clonotype was counted ten times or more. The chain is built from TRBV28 and TRBJ2-1, with 8 positions matching TRBD1. The germline V gene has CDR1 MDHEN and CDR2 SYDVKM. After removal of 5 bases from V and 2 bases from J, the junction contained 5 bases not matched to a gene. CDR3 length: 15 amino acids. CDR3 amino acids: CASSRTGPTYNEQFF. The CDR3 nucleotides are TGTGCCAGCAGTCGGACAGGGCCAACCTACAATGAGCAGTTCTTC.

This clonotype was detected many times. The chain is built from TRBV7-2 and TRBJ2-3; 8 nucleotides match TRBD1. V lost 1 base to trimming and J lost 3 bases; unmatched junction nucleotides: 6. The CDR3 is made up of 16 amino acids. Germline assignment: CDR1 SGHTA and CDR2 FQGNSA. CDR3 residues: CASSLDGRGPTDTQYF. The CDR3 DNA follows: TGTGCCAGCAGCTTAGACGGCAGGGGGCCTACAGATACGCAGTATTTT.

This clonotype was observed at least ten times. CDR3 loop: CSATRDRNEKLFF. The CDR3 DNA follows: TGCAGTGCTACCCGGGACAGAAATGAAAAACTGTTTTTT. This chain connects TRBV20-1 to TRBJ1-4; TRBD1 matches 7 bases. The length of the CDR3 is 13 residues. CDR1 DFQATT and CDR2 SNEGSKA come from the germline V gene (reference sequence). The J segment lost 5 bases and the V segment lost 4 bases, leaving 4 bases of the junction unmatched.

This clonotype came up many times. CDR3 DNA: TGTGCCAGCACCATTTCCCGAGGGGGAGGGACTGAAGCTTTCTTT. Its protein is CASTISRGGGTEAFF. The chain joins TRBV6-6 to TRBJ1-1, with D possibly matching TRBD1 (6 bases). V was trimmed by 7 bases and J by 5 bases, leaving 20 bases between them. The CDR3 is made up of 15 amino acids. The germline V gene encodes CDR1 MNHNY and CDR2 SVGAGI (reference sequence).

On this clonotype itself: A much bigger clone sits one base away, suggesting this may be a read error. The chain has TRBV7-2 and TRBJ1-4, with D possibly matching TRBD1 (6 bases). This CDR3 comprises 16 residues. Germline V gene data show CDR1 as SGHTA and CDR2 as FQGNSA. The CDR3 DNA follows: TGTGGCAGCAGCCAGAGGTCGGGGGGGCCTAATGAAAAACTGTTTTTT. It translates to CGSSQRSGGPNEKLFF.

The sample holds many counts of this clonotype. This CDR3 reads CASSQAVSRNEQFF. The CDR3 nucleotides are TGCGCCAGCAGTCAAGCGGTGAGCCGCAATGAGCAGTTCTTC. J is TRBJ2-1 and V is TRBV5-1; D possibly corresponds to TRBD2 (5 bases). The germline V gene has CDR1 SGHRS and CDR2 YFSETQ. The V gene lost 5 bases and the J gene lost 6 bases, with 15 bases spanning the gap. This CDR3 is 14 amino acids long.

This clonotype was detected ten times or more. The V and J genes are TRBV15 and TRBJ2-2; no clear D gene. Germline V gene data show CDR1 as LNHNV and CDR2 as YYDKDF (reference sequence). V lost 6 bases, J lost 1 base, and 6 bases lay in between. CDR3 length: 13 amino acids. The CDR3 sequence is CATSNRNTGELFF. In nucleotides, the CDR3 is TGTGCCACCAGTAACAGGAACACCGGGGAGCTGTTTTTT.

This clonotype was seen ten or more times. The chain employs TRBV12-3 or TRBV12-4 and TRBJ2-7; TRBD1 agrees at 10 bases. V shed 7 bases, J shed 2 bases, and the junction held 5 bases outside the gene matches. This CDR3 has 14 residues. The CDR3 DNA is TGTGCCAGCACTCTCGGACAGGGGGCCTACGAGCAGTACTTC. Its protein is CASTLGQGAYEQYF.

This clonotype occurred many times. DNA of the CDR3: TGTGCCAGCACCCTAGGACAGGGGGGCGGCTACACCTTC. It encodes CASTLGQGGGYTF. This chain joins TRBV7-2 and TRBJ1-2, with 10 bases matching TRBD1. The germline gives CDR1 SGHTA, CDR2 FQGNSA. The CDR3 consists of 13 residues. Trimming took 7 bases from V and 8 from J; bases not matched to a gene: 7.